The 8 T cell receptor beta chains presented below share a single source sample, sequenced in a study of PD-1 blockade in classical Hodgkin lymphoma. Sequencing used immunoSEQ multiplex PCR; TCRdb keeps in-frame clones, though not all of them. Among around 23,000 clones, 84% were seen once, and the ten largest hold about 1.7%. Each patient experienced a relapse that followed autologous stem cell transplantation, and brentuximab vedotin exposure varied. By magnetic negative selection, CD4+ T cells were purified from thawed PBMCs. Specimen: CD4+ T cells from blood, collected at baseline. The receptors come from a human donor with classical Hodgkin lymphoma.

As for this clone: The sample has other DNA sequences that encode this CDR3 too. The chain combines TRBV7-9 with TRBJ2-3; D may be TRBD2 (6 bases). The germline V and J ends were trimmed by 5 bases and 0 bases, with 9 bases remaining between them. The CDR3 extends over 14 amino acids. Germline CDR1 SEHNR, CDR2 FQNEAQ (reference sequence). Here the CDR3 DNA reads TGTGCCAGCAGCCTTGGACTAAGCACAGATACGCAGTATTTT. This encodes CASSLGLSTDTQYF.

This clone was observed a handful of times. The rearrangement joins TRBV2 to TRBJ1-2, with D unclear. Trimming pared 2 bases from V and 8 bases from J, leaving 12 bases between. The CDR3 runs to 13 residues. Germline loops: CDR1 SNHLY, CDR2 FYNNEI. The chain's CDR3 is CASSEIRERGYTF. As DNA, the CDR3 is TGTGCCAGCAGTGAAATTAGGGAGAGAGGCTACACCTTC.

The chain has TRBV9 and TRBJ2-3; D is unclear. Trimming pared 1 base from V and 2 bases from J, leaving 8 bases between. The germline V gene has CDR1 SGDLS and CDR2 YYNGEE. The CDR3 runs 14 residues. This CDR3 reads CASSVQGFTDTQYF. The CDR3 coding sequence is TGTGCCAGCAGCGTACAAGGGTTCACAGATACGCAGTATTTT.

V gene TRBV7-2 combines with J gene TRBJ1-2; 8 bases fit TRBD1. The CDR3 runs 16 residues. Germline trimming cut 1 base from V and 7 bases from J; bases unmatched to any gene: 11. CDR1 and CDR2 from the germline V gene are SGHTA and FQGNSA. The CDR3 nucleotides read TGTGCCAGCAGCTTAGTAGGGCCCGGGACAGGAACTGGCTACACCTTC. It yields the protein CASSLVGPGTGTGYTF.

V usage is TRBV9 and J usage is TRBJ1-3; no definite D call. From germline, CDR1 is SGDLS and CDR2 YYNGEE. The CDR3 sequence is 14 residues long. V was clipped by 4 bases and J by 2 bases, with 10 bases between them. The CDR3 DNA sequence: TGTGCCAGCAGCCCAAGCGGAGCTGGAAACACCATATATTTT. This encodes CASSPSGAGNTIYF.

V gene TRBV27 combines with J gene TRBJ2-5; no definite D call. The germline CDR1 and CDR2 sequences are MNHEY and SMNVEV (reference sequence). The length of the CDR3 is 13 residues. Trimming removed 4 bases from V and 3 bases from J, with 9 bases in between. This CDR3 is CASSYTYKETQYF. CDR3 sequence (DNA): TGTGCCAGCAGTTACACCTACAAAGAGACCCAGTACTTC.

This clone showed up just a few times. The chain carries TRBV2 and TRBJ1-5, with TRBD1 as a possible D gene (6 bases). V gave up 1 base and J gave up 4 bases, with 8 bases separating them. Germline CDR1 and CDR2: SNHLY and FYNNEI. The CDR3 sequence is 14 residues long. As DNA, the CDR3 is TGTGCCAGCAGTGAAGACAGGGAAAATCAGCCCCAGCATTTT. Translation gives CASSEDRENQPQHF. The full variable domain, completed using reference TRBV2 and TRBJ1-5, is EPEVTQTPSHQVTQMGQEVILRCVPISNHLYFYWYRQILGQKVEFLVSFYNNEISEKSEIFDDQFSVERPDGSNFTLKIRSTKLEDSAMYFCASSEDRENQPQHFGDGTRLSIL.

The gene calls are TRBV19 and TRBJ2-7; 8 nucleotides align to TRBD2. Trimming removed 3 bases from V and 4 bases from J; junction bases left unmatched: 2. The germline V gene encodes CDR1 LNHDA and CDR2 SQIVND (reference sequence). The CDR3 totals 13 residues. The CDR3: CASSIREGYEQYF. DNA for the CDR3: TGTGCCAGTAGTATCCGGGAGGGTTACGAGCAGTACTTC.